This T cell receptor beta chain was observed in a study of T cells after somatic rescue of genetic block. The data were produced by immunoSEQ multiplex PCR, yet TCRdb's version contains in-frame clones alone and is incomplete. This table has 110,000 or so clones, 85% to 95% appearing once. The V gene's germline CDR1 is MNHNS and CDR2 SASEGT. V lost 1 base and J lost 4, with 13 bases in between. This CDR3 contains 15 residues. This sequence was found in a woman in her late teens or twenties. Sequencing was carried out using peripheral blood mononuclear cells (PBMCs). The gene calls are TRBV6-1 and TRBJ2-5; the D is unclear. This chain's CDR3 is CASSEGPVDIETQYF. Here the CDR3 DNA reads TGTGCCAGCAGTGAAGGGCCGGTGGATATAGAGACCCAGTACTTC.